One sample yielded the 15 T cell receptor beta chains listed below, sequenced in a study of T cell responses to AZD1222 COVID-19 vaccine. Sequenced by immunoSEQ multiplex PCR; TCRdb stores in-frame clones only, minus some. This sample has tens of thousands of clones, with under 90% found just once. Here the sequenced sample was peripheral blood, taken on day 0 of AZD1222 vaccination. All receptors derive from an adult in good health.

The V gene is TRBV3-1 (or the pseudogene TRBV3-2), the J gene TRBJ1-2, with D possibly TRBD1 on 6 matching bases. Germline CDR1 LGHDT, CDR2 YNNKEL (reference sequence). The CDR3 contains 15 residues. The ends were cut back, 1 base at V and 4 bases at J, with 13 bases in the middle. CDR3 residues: CASSQARGSSYGYTF. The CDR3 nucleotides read TGTGCCAGCAGCCAAGCGAGGGGGAGTAGCTATGGCTACACCTTC.

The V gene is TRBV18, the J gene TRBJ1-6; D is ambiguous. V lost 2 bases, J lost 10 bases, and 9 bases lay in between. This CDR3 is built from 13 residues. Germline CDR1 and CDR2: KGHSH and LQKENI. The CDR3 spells CASSPEGRSPLHF. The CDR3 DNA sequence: TGTGCCAGCTCACCAGAGGGTAGATCACCCCTCCACTTT.

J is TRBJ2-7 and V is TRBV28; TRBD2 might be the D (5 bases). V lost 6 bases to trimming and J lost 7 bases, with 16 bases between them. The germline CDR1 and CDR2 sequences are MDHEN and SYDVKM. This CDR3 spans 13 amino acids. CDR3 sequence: CASRTFGPGEQYF. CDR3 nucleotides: TGTGCCAGCAGGACATTCGGTCCGGGAGAGCAGTACTTC.

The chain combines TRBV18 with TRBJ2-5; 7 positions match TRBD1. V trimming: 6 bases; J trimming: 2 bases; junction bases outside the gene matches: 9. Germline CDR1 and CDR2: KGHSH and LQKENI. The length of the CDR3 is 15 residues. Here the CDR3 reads CASSLNRGQQETQYF. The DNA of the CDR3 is TGTGCCAGCTCTCTCAACAGGGGACAGCAAGAGACCCAGTACTTC.

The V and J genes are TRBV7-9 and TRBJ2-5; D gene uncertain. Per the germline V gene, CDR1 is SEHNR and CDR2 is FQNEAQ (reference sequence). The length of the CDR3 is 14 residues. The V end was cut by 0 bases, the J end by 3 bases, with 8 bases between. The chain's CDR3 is CASSLARPEETQYF. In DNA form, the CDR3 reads TGTGCCAGCAGCTTAGCGAGGCCCGAAGAGACCCAGTACTTC.

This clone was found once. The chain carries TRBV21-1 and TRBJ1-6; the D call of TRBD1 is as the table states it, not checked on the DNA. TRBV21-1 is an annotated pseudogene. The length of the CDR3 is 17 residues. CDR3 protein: CASSRLRDSSYNSPLHF. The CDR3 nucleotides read TGTGCCAGCAGCAGACTGCGGGACAGCTCCTATAATTCACCCCTCCACTTT.

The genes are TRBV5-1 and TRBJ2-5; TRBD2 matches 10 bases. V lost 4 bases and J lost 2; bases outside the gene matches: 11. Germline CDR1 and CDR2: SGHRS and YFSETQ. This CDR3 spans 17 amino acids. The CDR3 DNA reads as TGCGCCAGCAGCCGCGACATAGCGGGAGGACAACAAGAGACCCAGTACTTC. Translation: CASSRDIAGGQQETQYF.

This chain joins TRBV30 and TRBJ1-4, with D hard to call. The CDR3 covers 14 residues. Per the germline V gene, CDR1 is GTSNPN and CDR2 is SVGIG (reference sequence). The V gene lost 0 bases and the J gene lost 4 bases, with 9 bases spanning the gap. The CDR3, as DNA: TGTGCCTGGAGTGTGTCCAGTCTTAATGAAAAACTGTTTTTT. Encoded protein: CAWSVSSLNEKLFF.

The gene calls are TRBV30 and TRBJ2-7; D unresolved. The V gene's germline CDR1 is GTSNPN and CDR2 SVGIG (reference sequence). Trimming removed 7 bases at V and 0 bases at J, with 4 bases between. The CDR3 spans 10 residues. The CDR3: CASGSYEQYF. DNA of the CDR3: TGTGCCTCCGGCTCCTACGAGCAGTACTTC.

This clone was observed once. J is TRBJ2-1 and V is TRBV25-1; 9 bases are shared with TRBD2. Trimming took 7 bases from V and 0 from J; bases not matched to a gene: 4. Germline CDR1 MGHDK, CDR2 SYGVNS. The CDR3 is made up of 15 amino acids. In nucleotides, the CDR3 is TGTGCCAGCACCAAAGCGGGAGGCTCCTACAATGAGCAGTTCTTC. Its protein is CASTKAGGSYNEQFF.

CDR3 DNA: TGTGCCAGCAGCAAACTCCGGGGATACGACAATGAGCAGTTCTTC. Its translation: CASSKLRGYDNEQFF. The gene calls are TRBV28 and TRBJ2-1; the D gene is possibly TRBD2 (5 bases). The CDR3 spans 15 residues. Germline V gene sequence: CDR1 MDHEN, CDR2 SYDVKM. Trimming stripped 6 bases from V and 5 bases from J, with 17 bases between.

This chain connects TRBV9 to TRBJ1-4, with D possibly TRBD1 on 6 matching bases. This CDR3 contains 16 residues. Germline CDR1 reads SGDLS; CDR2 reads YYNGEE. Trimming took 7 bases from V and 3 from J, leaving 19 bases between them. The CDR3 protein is CASSVAPQGSNEKLFF. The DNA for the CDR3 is TGTGCCAGCTCCGTAGCGCCACAGGGATCTAATGAAAAACTGTTTTTT.

The CDR3, as DNA: TGTGCCCAATATACGGCTAATGGCAATCAGCCCCAGCATTTT. As protein: CAQYTANGNQPQHF. The gene calls are TRBV6-5 and TRBJ1-5; D ambiguous. Between the trimmed V and J ends, which lost 11 bases and 2 bases, there was a span of 16 bases. The germline gives CDR1 MNHEY, CDR2 SVGAGI. The CDR3 spans 14 residues.

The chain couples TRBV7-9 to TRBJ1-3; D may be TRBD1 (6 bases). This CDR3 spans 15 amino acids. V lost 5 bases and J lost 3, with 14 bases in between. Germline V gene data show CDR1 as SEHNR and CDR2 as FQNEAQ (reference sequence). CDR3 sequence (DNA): TGTGCCAGCAGCCTGCGGACAGCTATTGGAAACACCATATATTTT. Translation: CASSLRTAIGNTIYF. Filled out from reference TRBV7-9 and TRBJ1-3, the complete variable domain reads DTGVSQNPRHKITKRGQNVTFRCDPISEHNRLYWYRQTLGQGPEFLTYFQNEAQLEKSRLLSDRFSAERPKGSFSTLEIQRTEQGDSAMYLCASSLRTAIGNTIYFGEGSWLTVV.

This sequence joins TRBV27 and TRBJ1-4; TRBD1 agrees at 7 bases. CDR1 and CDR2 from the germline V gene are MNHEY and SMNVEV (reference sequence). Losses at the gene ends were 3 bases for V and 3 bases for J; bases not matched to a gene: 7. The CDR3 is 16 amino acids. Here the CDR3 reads CASSFAQGVANEKLFF. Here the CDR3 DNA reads TGTGCCAGCAGTTTCGCTCAGGGGGTGGCTAATGAAAAACTGTTTTTT.